The sample holds a few counts of the clone carrying this T cell receptor (beta chain). As yet, its antigen is unknown. The data originate from a study of regulatory T cells in long-lasting Graves disease. Overall study: A definition of persistent Graves' disease required over 5 years of antithyroid drugs plus positive TSH receptor antibodies.

In building TCR beta libraries, iRepertoire HTBI primers were used together with Arm-PCR of CDR3 regions. Using its own MiXCR run on the multiplex PCR reads, TCRdb lists one record per CDR3 protein. The repertoire has roughly 500,000 distinct CDR3 sequences, less than 25% of them found once; the top ten carry less than 9%. General observations from the study: Study of thyroid tissue was not done, with only peripheral blood studied.

Time point specified: persistent/refractory GD, antithyroid drugs over 5 years with positive TRAb. Construction of the TCR library relied on RNA isolated from PBMCs. A roughly 10-milliliter sample of peripheral blood was drawn into EDTA tubes. The TCR originated in a female donor with Graves disease. The specimen was peripheral blood mononuclear cells (PBMCs), collected when the disease was refractory, from a patient treated with antithyroid drugs.

The CDR3 loop reads CASSQVAGEAFF. DNA for the CDR3: TGCGCCAGCAGCCAAGTGGCGGGTGAAGCTTTCTTT. J is TRBJ1-1 and V is TRBV4-1, with D hard to call. The V and J ends lost 1 base and 7 bases respectively, with 7 bases between them. The CDR3 covers 12 residues. Germline CDR1 is MGHRA and CDR2 is YSYEKL.